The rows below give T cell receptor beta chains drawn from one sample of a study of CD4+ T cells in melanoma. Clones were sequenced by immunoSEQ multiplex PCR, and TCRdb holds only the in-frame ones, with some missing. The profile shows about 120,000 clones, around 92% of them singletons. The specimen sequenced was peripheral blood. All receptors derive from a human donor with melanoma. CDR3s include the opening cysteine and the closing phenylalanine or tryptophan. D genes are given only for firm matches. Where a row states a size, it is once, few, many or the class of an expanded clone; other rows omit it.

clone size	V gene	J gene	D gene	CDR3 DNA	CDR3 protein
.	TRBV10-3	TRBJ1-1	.	TGTGCCATCAGTGACGGGGGATCTGAAGCTTTCTTT	CAISDGGSEAFF
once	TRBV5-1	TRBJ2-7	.	TGCGCCAGCAGCTTGGTTCGGAGGGGGCACTACGAGCAGTACTTC	CASSLVRRGHYEQYF
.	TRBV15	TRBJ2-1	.	TGTGCCACCAGCAGAGGACTGGACAATGAGCAGTTCTTC	CATSRGLDNEQFF
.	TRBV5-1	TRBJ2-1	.	TGCGCCAGCAGCTTTTCTGGGGGGAACAATGAGCAGTTCTTC	CASSFSGGNNEQFF
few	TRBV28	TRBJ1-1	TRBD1	TGTGCCAGCACCCCCCAGGGGGCAACTGAAGCTTTCTTT	CASTPQGATEAFF
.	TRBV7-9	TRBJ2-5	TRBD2	TGTGCCAGCAGCTTAGGTCTAGCGGGGACACTCCAAGAGACCCAGTACTTC	CASSLGLAGTLQETQYF
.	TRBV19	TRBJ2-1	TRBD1	TGTGCCAGTACACTCCTCCGGACAGGCTTTGGTGAGCAGTTCTTC	CASTLLRTGFGEQFF
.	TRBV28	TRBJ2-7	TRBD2	TGTGCCAGCAGTCTAGCGGTAAGCTCCTACGAGCAGTACTTC	CASSLAVSSYEQYF
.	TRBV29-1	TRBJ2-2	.	TGCAGCGCATCGCTACTGCTGGGCGGGGAGCTGTTTTTT	CSASLLLGGELFF
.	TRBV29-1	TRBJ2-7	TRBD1	TGCAGCGTTTGGATCGGACAGGGCTACGAGCAGTACTTC	CSVWIGQGYEQYF
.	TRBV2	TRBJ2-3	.	TGTGCCAGCAGTGAAGGGGGCGGCGGGGGCACAGATACGCAGTATTTT	CASSEGGGGGTDTQYF
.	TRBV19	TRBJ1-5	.	TGTGCCAGTACCCTCGCGGGTGAGGTCAATCAGCCCCAGCATTTT	CASTLAGEVNQPQHF
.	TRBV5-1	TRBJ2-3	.	TGCGCCAGCAGCTTGGTGGGGGGCGGCACAGATACGCAGTATTTT	CASSLVGGGTDTQYF
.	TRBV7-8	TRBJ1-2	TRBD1	TGTGCCAGCAGCTTAGCCGGACAGGGACAAAGGGGCTACACCTTC	CASSLAGQGQRGYTF
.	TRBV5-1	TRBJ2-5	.	TGCGCCAGCAGCTTGGTGGGGGGCCAAGAGACCCAGTACTTC	CASSLVGGQETQYF
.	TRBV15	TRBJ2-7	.	TGTGCCACCAGCAGAGATCTCGCCGTCGTCTACGAGCAGTACTTC	CATSRDLAVVYEQYF